Listed below are T cell receptor beta chains from one sample, sequenced in a study of T-cell memory formation after mild COVID-19. Via MiXCR, TCRdb re-called the 5' RACE reads, giving one row per CDR3 protein. The table records under 550,000 distinct CDR3 sequences, about a sixth of them present only once. Sequenced material: PBMCs or a T cell subset sorted from them (not recorded which). These receptors originate from a man aged 18 to 29 who had mild COVID-19 (a few samples of this study predate the infection). Cell type and time point are not known. CDR3s include the opening cysteine and the closing phenylalanine or tryptophan. Fields, in order: clone size, V gene, J gene, D gene, CDR3 DNA, CDR3 protein. A D gene is named only where the DNA matches it firmly. Clone sizes are given selectively: once, few, many, or a class where the clone is expanded.

clone size: few; V gene: TRBV12-3/TRBV12-4; J gene: TRBJ2-1; D gene: -; CDR3 DNA: TGTGCCAGCAGCCGCGACACTAGCTCCTACAATGAGCAGTTCTTC; CDR3 protein: CASSRDTSSYNEQFF
clone size: few; V gene: TRBV7-9; J gene: TRBJ1-2; D gene: -; CDR3 DNA: TGTGCCAGCAGCTTAACAGAGCTAACTATGGTACAAAACTATGGCTACACCTTC; CDR3 protein: CASSLTELTMVQNYGYTF
clone size: -; V gene: TRBV5-1; J gene: TRBJ2-2; D gene: -; CDR3 DNA: TGCGCCAGCAGCTTGGAGCCTCCCAGGACCGGGGAGCTGTTTTTT; CDR3 protein: CASSLEPPRTGELFF
clone size: few; V gene: TRBV9; J gene: TRBJ2-3; D gene: TRBD2; CDR3 DNA: TGTGCCAGCAGCCCCCGTTTTAGCGGGAAGGCGGATACGCAGTATTTT; CDR3 protein: CASSPRFSGKADTQYF
clone size: -; V gene: TRBV20-1; J gene: TRBJ1-2; D gene: TRBD1; CDR3 DNA: TGCAGTGCTAAGACAGGGGTCGGCTACACCTTC; CDR3 protein: CSAKTGVGYTF
clone size: few; V gene: TRBV18; J gene: TRBJ2-1; D gene: -; CDR3 DNA: TGTGCCAGCTCACCGGAGCCCAACGGGCGGTTCTTC; CDR3 protein: CASSPEPNGRFF
clone size: -; V gene: TRBV12-3/TRBV12-4; J gene: TRBJ1-5; D gene: -; CDR3 DNA: TGTGCCAGCAGGGGCCACGGGCAGCCCCAGCATTTT; CDR3 protein: CASRGHGQPQHF
clone size: -; V gene: TRBV9; J gene: TRBJ2-1; D gene: TRBD1; CDR3 DNA: TGTGCCAGCAGCGACAGGGGCTCCGATGAGCAGTTCTTC; CDR3 protein: CASSDRGSDEQFF
clone size: many; V gene: TRBV11-2; J gene: TRBJ1-1; D gene: TRBD1; CDR3 DNA: TGTGCCAGCAGCCACCGGGACAGGGGCACTGAAGCTTTCTTT; CDR3 protein: CASSHRDRGTEAFF
clone size: -; V gene: TRBV15; J gene: TRBJ1-2; D gene: TRBD1; CDR3 DNA: TGTGCCACCAGCGGGACAGGTCTCTATGGCTACACCTTC; CDR3 protein: CATSGTGLYGYTF
clone size: few; V gene: TRBV3-1; J gene: TRBJ1-6; D gene: -; CDR3 DNA: TGTGCCAGCAGTCAACTGACGAATTCACCCCTCCACTTT; CDR3 protein: CASSQLTNSPLHF
clone size: -; V gene: TRBV20-1; J gene: TRBJ1-2; D gene: TRBD1; CDR3 DNA: TGCAGTGCTGGAGGGGGCGATGGAGGCTACACCTTC; CDR3 protein: CSAGGGDGGYTF
clone size: -; V gene: TRBV29-1; J gene: TRBJ2-7; D gene: -; CDR3 DNA: TGCAGCGTTAATTCCGGGCCTAGCGTACTCAGTGAGCAGTACTTC; CDR3 protein: CSVNSGPSVLSEQYF
clone size: few; V gene: TRBV29-1; J gene: TRBJ1-1; D gene: -; CDR3 DNA: TGCAGCGATTCCCAAGGCGAAGCTTTCTTT; CDR3 protein: CSDSQGEAFF
clone size: few; V gene: TRBV13; J gene: TRBJ1-1; D gene: -; CDR3 DNA: TGTGCCAGCAGCGAACCGCCGATGGGAGCTTTCTTT; CDR3 protein: CASSEPPMGAFF
clone size: -; V gene: TRBV6-2/TRBV6-3; J gene: TRBJ2-7; D gene: -; CDR3 DNA: TGTGCCAGCAGTTCCCCCCTTGGCCGGGTTGAGCAGTACTTC; CDR3 protein: CASSSPLGRVEQYF
clone size: few; V gene: TRBV4-2; J gene: TRBJ2-3; D gene: -; CDR3 DNA: TGTGCCAGCAGCCGGGATGGGGCCACAGATACGCAGTATTTT; CDR3 protein: CASSRDGATDTQYF
clone size: -; V gene: TRBV5-1; J gene: TRBJ2-2; D gene: TRBD2; CDR3 DNA: TGCGCCAGCAGCTTGTTCAGAGCTAGCGGGGGGGCGAAGACCGGGGAGCTGTTTTTT; CDR3 protein: CASSLFRASGGAKTGELFF
clone size: once; V gene: TRBV7-9; J gene: TRBJ2-3; D gene: -; CDR3 DNA: TGTGCCAGCAGCTTAGCGGGGTGGGCCACAGATACGCAGTATTTT; CDR3 protein: CASSLAGWATDTQYF
clone size: -; V gene: TRBV6-5; J gene: TRBJ2-5; D gene: -; CDR3 DNA: TGTGCCAGCAGGGAAAGGCTGGTGGAGACCCAGTACTTC; CDR3 protein: CASRERLVETQYF
clone size: few; V gene: TRBV28; J gene: TRBJ1-5; D gene: -; CDR3 DNA: TGTGCCAGCAGTTTTGTGTATAGCAATCAGCCCCAGCATTTT; CDR3 protein: CASSFVYSNQPQHF
clone size: -; V gene: TRBV29-1; J gene: TRBJ1-1; D gene: -; CDR3 DNA: TGCAGCGTTGAAATGGGTGAAGCTTTCTTT; CDR3 protein: CSVEMGEAFF
clone size: few; V gene: TRBV7-8; J gene: TRBJ2-5; D gene: -; CDR3 DNA: TGTGCCAGCAGCTTACCACGAAGGCAAGAGACCCAGTACTTC; CDR3 protein: CASSLPRRQETQYF
clone size: few; V gene: TRBV7-2; J gene: TRBJ2-1; D gene: TRBD2; CDR3 DNA: TGTGCCAGCAGACGCGACGGGACTAGCGGGGGAAATGAGCAGTTCTTC; CDR3 protein: CASRRDGTSGGNEQFF
clone size: -; V gene: TRBV6-4; J gene: TRBJ2-7; D gene: -; CDR3 DNA: TGTGCCAGCAGCCGCAGAGAAGGGCACGAGCAGTACTTC; CDR3 protein: CASSRREGHEQYF
clone size: -; V gene: TRBV11-2; J gene: TRBJ1-1; D gene: -; CDR3 DNA: TGTGCCAGCAGCTTAGCGGGCGGATCAGCTTTCTTT; CDR3 protein: CASSLAGGSAFF
clone size: few; V gene: TRBV7-2; J gene: TRBJ2-7; D gene: -; CDR3 DNA: TGTGCCAGCAGCTTCAGGGACGACTCCTACGAGCAGTACTTC; CDR3 protein: CASSFRDDSYEQYF
clone size: -; V gene: TRBV10-3; J gene: TRBJ1-5; D gene: -; CDR3 DNA: TGTGCCATCAGTGATGGTGGTCAGCCCCAGCATTTT; CDR3 protein: CAISDGGQPQHF
clone size: -; V gene: TRBV9; J gene: TRBJ2-6; D gene: -; CDR3 DNA: TGTGCCAGCAGCAAAAGCTCTGGGGCCAACGTCCTGACTTTC; CDR3 protein: CASSKSSGANVLTF
clone size: -; V gene: TRBV5-1; J gene: TRBJ2-1; D gene: -; CDR3 DNA: TGCGCCAGCAGCTGGGGTAACGGGGGACTGGGTGAGCAGTTCTTC; CDR3 protein: CASSWGNGGLGEQFF
clone size: few; V gene: TRBV20-1; J gene: TRBJ1-1; D gene: -; CDR3 DNA: TGCAGTGCGAAGCGCCGACAGGCCGACGCTGAAGCTTTCTTT; CDR3 protein: CSAKRRQADAEAFF
clone size: -; V gene: TRBV10-3; J gene: TRBJ1-3; D gene: -; CDR3 DNA: TGTGCCATCGAAAGGAGGGTAGACTCTGGAAACACCATATATTTT; CDR3 protein: CAIERRVDSGNTIYF
clone size: few; V gene: TRBV5-6; J gene: TRBJ2-6; D gene: -; CDR3 DNA: TGTGCCAGCAGCCCGGGACTGTCCTCTGGGGCCAACGTCCTGACTTTC; CDR3 protein: CASSPGLSSGANVLTF